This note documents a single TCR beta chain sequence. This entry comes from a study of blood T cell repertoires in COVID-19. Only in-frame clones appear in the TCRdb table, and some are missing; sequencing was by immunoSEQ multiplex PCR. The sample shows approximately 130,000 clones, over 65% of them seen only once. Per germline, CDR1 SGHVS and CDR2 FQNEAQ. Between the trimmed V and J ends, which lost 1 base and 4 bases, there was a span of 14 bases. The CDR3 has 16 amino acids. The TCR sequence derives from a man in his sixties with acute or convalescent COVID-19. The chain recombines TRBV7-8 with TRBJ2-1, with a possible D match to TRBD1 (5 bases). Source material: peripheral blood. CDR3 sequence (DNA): TGTGCCAGCAGCTTAGGCCAGGGTGGAACGTACAATGAGCAGTTCTTC. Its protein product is CASSLGQGGTYNEQFF.